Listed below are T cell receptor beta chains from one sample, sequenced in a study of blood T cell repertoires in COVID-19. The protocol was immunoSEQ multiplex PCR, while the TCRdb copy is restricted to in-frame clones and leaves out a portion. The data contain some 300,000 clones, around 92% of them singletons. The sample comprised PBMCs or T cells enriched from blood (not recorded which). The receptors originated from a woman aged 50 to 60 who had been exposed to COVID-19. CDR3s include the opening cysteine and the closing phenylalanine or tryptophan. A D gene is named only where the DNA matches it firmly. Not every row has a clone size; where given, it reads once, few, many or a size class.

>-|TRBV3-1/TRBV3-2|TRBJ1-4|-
CASSPLLGAQNLANEKLFF
TGTGCCAGCAGCCCTTTGCTAGGGGCGCAGAACTTAGCTAATGAAAAACTGTTTTTT
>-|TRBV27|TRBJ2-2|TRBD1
CASSRGQLNTGELFF
TGTGCCAGCAGCCGGGGACAGCTGAACACCGGGGAGCTGTTTTTT
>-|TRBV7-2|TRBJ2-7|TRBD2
CASSLDGSSGGRYEQYF
TGTGCCAGCAGCTTAGATGGTTCTAGCGGGGGTCGCTACGAGCAGTACTTC
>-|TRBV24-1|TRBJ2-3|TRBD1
CATSDWTGYTDTQYF
TGTGCCACCAGTGATTGGACAGGTTACACAGATACGCAGTATTTT
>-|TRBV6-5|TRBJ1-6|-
CASRIPRVGSPLHF
TGTGCCAGCAGGATCCCCAGGGTTGGCTCACCCCTCCACTTT
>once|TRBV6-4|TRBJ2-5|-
CASSVWTLQETQYF
TGTGCCAGCAGTGTTTGGACACTTCAAGAGACCCAGTACTTC
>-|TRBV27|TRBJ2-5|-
CASSSNGQRLAQYF
TGTGCCAGCAGTTCCAACGGACAACGACTGGCCCAGTACTTC
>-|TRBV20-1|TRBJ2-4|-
CSHGAKNIQYF
TGCAGTCACGGAGCCAAAAACATTCAGTACTTC
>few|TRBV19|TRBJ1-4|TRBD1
CASSNRDRVEKLFF
TGTGCCAGTAGCAACCGGGACAGGGTTGAAAAACTGTTTTTT
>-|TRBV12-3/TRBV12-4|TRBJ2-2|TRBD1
CATKDRGTGELFF
TGTGCCACCAAGGACAGGGGCACCGGGGAGCTGTTTTTT
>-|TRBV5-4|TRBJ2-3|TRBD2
CASSLDATSGGAGDTQYF
TGTGCCAGCAGCCTAGACGCGACTAGCGGGGGGGCCGGGGATACGCAGTATTTT
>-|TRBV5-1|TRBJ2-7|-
CASSLDRNFYEQYF
TGCGCCAGCAGCTTGGACAGGAACTTCTACGAGCAGTACTTC
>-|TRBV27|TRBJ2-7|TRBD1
CASSSRDRAYEQYF
TGTGCCAGCAGTTCCCGGGACAGGGCATACGAGCAGTACTTC
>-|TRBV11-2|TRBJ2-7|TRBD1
CASSLDREFSYEQYF
TGTGCCAGCAGCTTGGACAGGGAATTCTCCTACGAGCAGTACTTC
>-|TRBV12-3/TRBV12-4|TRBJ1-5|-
CASSINRNQPQHF
TGTGCCAGCAGTATCAACAGAAATCAGCCCCAGCATTTT
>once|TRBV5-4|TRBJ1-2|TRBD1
CASSTWTGGARGYTF
TGTGCCAGCAGCACATGGACAGGGGGCGCGCGGGGCTACACCTTC
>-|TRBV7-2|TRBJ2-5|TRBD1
CASSIITGGAETQYF
TGTGCCAGCAGCATCATCACAGGGGGCGCAGAGACCCAGTACTTC
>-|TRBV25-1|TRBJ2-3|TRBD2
CASSDSGGIIDTQYF
TGTGCCAGCAGTGATAGCGGGGGGATCATAGATACGCAGTATTTT
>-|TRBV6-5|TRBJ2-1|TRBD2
CASRLAGGTYNEQFF
TGTGCCAGTAGACTAGCGGGGGGGACTTACAATGAGCAGTTCTTC
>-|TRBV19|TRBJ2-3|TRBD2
CASNGGGTDTQYF
TGTGCCAGTAATGGCGGGGGGACAGATACGCAGTATTTT
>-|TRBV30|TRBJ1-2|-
CAWTPGRAPNYGYTF
TGTGCCTGGACTCCAGGCAGGGCCCCTAACTATGGCTACACCTTC
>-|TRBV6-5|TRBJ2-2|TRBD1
CASNPDRVTGELFF
TGTGCCAGCAACCCAGACAGGGTCACCGGGGAGCTGTTTTTT
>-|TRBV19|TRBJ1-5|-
CASSPEGGHSNQPQHF
TGTGCCAGTAGCCCTGAGGGGGGGCACAGCAATCAGCCCCAGCATTTT
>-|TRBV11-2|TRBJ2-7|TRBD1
CASRYRDRGNYEQYF
TGTGCCAGCAGGTACCGGGACAGGGGTAACTACGAGCAGTACTTC
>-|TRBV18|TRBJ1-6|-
CASSPGLTYNSPLHF
TGTGCCAGCTCACCAGGCCTCACGTATAATTCACCCCTCCACTTT
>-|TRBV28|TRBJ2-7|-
CASRTQGAYEQYF
TGTGCCTCCAGAACTCAGGGCGCCTACGAGCAGTACTTC
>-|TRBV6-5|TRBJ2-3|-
CASSYDGTTDTQYF
TGTGCCAGCAGTTACGACGGGACAACGGATACGCAGTATTTT
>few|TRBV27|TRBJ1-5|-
CASSSYTGYNQPQHF
TGTGCCAGCAGTTCTTACACAGGGTACAATCAGCCCCAGCATTTT
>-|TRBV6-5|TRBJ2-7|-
CASRVVYEQYF
TGTGCCAGCCGAGTCGTGTACGAGCAGTACTTC
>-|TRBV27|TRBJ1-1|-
CASSLPGRDTEAFF
TGTGCCAGCAGTTTACCCGGGAGGGACACTGAAGCTTTCTTT
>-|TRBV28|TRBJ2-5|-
CASSSPTKSGETQYF
TGTGCCAGCAGTTCCCCCACCAAGTCCGGGGAGACCCAGTACTTC
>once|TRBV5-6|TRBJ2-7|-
CASSLDPVSYEQYF
TGTGCCAGCAGCTTGGACCCGGTTTCCTACGAGCAGTACTTC
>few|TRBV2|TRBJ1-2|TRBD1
CASSQRTGGWGYTF
TGTGCCAGCAGCCAAAGGACAGGGGGTTGGGGCTACACCTTC
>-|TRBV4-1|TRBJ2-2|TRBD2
CASSQRTSGGAPGELFF
TGCGCCAGCAGCCAGCGAACTAGCGGGGGGGCCCCCGGGGAGCTGTTTTTT
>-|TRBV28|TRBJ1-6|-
CASSFTASSYNSPLHF
TGTGCCAGCAGTTTTACAGCAAGCTCCTATAATTCACCCCTCCACTTT
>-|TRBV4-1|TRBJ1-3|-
CASSPGAGVSSGNTIYF
TGCGCCAGCAGCCCGGGCGCGGGGGTGAGCTCTGGAAACACCATATATTTT
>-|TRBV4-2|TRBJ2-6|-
CASSQDYTASGANVLTF
TGTGCCAGCAGCCAAGATTACACAGCCTCTGGGGCCAACGTCCTGACTTTC
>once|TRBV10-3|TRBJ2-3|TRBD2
CAISPSGADTQYF
TGTGCCATCAGCCCTAGCGGGGCAGATACGCAGTATTTT
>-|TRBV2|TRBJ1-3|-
CASSDAGSSGNTIYF
TGTGCCAGCAGTGATGCAGGATCCTCTGGAAACACCATATATTTT
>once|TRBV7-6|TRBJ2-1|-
CASSSPGASYNEQFF
TGTGCCAGCAGTTCGCCGGGAGCATCCTACAATGAGCAGTTCTTC
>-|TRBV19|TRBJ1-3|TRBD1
CASADRGLGNTIYF
TGTGCCAGTGCCGACAGGGGGCTTGGAAACACCATATATTTT
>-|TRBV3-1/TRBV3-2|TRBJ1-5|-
CASSQSTVYQPQHF
TGTGCCAGCAGCCAATCAACAGTATATCAGCCCCAGCATTTT
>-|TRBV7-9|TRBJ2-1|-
CASSSRGGTGAYNEQFF
TGTGCCAGCAGTTCCAGAGGTGGGACGGGAGCCTACAATGAGCAGTTCTTC
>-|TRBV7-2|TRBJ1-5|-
CASSPNGRLAGPQHF
TGTGCCAGCAGCCCGAACGGACGGCTAGCGGGGCCCCAGCATTTT
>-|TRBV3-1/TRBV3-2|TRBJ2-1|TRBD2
CASSQERGGGPYNEQFF
TGTGCCAGCAGCCAAGAGAGAGGCGGGGGGCCCTACAATGAGCAGTTCTTC
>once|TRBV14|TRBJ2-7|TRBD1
CASSQGQGDYEQYF
TGTGCCAGCAGCCAGGGACAGGGAGACTACGAGCAGTACTTC
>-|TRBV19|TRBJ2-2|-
CASSIFRVAPQAGELFF
TGTGCCAGTAGTATATTCAGGGTTGCCCCGCAAGCCGGGGAGCTGTTTTTT
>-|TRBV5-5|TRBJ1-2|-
CASSSGTGGGYTF
TGTGCCAGCAGCTCCGGCACAGGCGGAGGCTACACCTTC
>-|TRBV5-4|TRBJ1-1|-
CATQDRGSDTEAFF
TGTGCCACCCAGGATCGGGGTTCGGACACTGAAGCTTTCTTT
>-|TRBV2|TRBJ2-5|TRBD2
CASSGGGGETQYF
TGTGCCAGCAGTGGCGGGGGGGGAGAGACCCAGTACTTC
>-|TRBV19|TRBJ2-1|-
CASTVSGLYNEQFF
TGTGCCAGTACGGTTAGCGGCCTTTACAATGAGCAGTTCTTC